This TCR beta chain originates from a study of shared clonotypes between healthy human individuals. General study findings and limits: Naive subsets tended to show greater estimated richness than memory subsets. Tissues were not sampled, only blood, and their repertoires likely differ. Non-shared clonotypes had lower generation probabilities than those shared by all four donors.

Caucasian adults residing in Nashville, Tennessee made up all the donors. The CDR3 totals 15 residues. Germline CDR1 and CDR2: SGHTA and FQGTGA. Trimming took 5 bases from V and 1 from J, leaving 13 bases between them. Assay: immunoSEQ multiplex PCR; the TCRdb copy retains only in-frame clones and omits some. The table shows around 2.5 million clones, with approximately 93% occurring only once. As for this clone: Its target is not known.

What was sequenced was naive CD4+ T cells from PBMCs. Subset: CD45RA+ positively selected. V is TRBV7-3 and J is TRBJ2-3; the D gene is possibly TRBD2 (5 bases). The TCR comes from a man between 18 and 35 years old in good health. Some clones in this sample may be carry-over from other donors' samples. The CDR3 DNA reads as TGTGCCAGCAGCCCCAGGAGCGGCCGCACAGATACGCAGTATTTT. It encodes CASSPRSGRTDTQYF.